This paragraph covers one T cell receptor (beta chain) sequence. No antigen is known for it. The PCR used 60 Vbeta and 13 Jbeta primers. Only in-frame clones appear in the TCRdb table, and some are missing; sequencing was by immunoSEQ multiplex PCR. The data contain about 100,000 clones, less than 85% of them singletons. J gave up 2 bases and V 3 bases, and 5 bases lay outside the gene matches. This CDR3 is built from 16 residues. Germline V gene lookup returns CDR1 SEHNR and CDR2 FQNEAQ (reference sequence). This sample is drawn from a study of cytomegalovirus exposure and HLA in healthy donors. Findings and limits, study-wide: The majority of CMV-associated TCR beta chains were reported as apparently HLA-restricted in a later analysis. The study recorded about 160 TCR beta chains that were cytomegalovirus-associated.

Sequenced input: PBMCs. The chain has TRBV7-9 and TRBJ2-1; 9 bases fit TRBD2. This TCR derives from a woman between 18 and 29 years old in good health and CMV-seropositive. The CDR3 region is CASSLEASGTYNEQFF. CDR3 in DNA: TGTGCCAGCAGCTTGGAAGCTAGCGGGACCTACAATGAGCAGTTCTTC.